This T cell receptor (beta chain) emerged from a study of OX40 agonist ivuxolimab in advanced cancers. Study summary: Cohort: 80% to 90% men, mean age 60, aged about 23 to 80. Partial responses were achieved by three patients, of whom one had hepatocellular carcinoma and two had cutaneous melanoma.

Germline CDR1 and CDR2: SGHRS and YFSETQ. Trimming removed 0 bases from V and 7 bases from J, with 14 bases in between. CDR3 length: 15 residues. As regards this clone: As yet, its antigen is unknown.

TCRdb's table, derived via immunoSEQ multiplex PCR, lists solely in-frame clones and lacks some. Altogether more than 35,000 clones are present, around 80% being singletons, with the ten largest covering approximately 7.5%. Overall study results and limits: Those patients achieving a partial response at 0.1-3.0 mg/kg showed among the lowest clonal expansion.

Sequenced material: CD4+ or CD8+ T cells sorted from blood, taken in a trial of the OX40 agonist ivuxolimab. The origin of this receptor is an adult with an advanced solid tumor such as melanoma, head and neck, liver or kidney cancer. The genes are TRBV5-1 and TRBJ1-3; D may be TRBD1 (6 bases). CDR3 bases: TGCGCCAGCAGCTTGGGGACAGAGCTCGGGAACACCATATATTTT. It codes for CASSLGTELGNTIYF.